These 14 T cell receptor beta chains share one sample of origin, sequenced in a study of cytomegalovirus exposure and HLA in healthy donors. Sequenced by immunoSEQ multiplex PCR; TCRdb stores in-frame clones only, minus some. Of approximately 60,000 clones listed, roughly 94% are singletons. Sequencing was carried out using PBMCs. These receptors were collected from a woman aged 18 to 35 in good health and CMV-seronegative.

For the CDR3, the DNA is TGCAGCGTGACGACCGGGACAGGGATCCCAGATACGCAGTATTTT. This translates into CSVTTGTGIPDTQYF. The chain is built from TRBV29-1 and TRBJ2-3; TRBD1 matches 9 bases. The germline V gene has CDR1 SQVTM and CDR2 ANQGSEA. The CDR3 has 15 amino acids. V trimming: 6 bases; J trimming: 4 bases; junction bases outside the gene matches: 11.

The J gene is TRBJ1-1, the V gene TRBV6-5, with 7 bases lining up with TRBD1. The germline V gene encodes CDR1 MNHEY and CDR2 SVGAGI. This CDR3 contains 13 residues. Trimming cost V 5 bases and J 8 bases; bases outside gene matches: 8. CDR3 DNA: TGTGCCAGCAGTCCTGACAGGGCAACCGAAGCTTTCTTT. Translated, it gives CASSPDRATEAFF.

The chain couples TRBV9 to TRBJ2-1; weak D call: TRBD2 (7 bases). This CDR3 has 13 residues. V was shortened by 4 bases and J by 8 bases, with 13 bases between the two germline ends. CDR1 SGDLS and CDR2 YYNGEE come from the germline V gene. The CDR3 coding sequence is TGTGCCAGCAGCCCCCGGGGGGCGTATGAGCAGTTCTTC. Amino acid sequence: CASSPRGAYEQFF.

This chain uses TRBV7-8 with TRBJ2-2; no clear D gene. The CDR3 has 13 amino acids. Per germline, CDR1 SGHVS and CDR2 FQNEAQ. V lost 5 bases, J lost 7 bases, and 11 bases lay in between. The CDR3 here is CASSQRMGGELFF. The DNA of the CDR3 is TGTGCCAGCAGCCAGCGCATGGGCGGGGAGCTGTTTTTT.

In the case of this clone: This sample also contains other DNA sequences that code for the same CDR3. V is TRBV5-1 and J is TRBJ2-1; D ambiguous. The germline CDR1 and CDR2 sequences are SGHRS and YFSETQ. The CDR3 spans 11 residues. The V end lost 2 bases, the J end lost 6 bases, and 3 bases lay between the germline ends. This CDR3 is CASSFRNEQFF. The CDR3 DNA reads TGCGCCAGCAGCTTCCGCAATGAGCAGTTCTTC.

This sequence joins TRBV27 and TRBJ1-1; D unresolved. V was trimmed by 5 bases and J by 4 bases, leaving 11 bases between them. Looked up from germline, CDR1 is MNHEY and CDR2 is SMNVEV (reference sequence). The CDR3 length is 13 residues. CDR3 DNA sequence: TGTGCCAGCAGTGTCCTCGGGGTCACTGAAGCTTTCTTT. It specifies CASSVLGVTEAFF.

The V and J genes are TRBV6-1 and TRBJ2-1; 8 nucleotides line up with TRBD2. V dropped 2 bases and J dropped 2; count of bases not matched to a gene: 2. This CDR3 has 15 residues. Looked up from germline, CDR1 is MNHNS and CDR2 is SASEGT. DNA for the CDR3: TGTGCCAGCAGTGAAAATAGCGGGACCTACAATGAGCAGTTCTTC. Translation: CASSENSGTYNEQFF.

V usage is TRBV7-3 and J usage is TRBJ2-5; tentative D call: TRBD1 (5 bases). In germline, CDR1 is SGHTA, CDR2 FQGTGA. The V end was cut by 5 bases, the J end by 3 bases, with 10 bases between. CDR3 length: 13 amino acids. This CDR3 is CASSRNRKETQYF. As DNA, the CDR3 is TGTGCCAGCAGCCGCAACAGGAAAGAGACCCAGTACTTC.

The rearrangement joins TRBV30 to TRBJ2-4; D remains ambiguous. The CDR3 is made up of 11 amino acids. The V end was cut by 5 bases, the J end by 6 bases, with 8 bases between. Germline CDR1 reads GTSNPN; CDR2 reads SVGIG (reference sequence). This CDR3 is CAWANANIQYF. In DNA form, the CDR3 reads TGTGCCTGGGCTAACGCAAACATTCAGTACTTC. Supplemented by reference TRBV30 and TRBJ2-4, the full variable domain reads SQTIHQWPATLVQPVGSPLSLECTVEGTSNPNLYWYRQAAGRGLQLLFYSVGIGQISSEVPQNLSASRPQDRQFILSSKKLLLSDSGFYLCAWANANIQYFGAGTRLSVL.

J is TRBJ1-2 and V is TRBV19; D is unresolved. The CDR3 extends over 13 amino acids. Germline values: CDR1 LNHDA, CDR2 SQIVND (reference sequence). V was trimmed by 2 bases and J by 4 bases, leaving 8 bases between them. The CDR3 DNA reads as TGTGCCAGTAGTATATCAGTTTTCTATGGCTACACCTTC. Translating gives CASSISVFYGYTF.

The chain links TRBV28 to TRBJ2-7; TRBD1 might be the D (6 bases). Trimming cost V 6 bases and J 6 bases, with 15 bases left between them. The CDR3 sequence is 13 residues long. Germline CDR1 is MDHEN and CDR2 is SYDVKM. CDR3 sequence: CASRGAAAVEQYF. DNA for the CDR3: TGTGCCAGCAGGGGGGCCGCAGCTGTCGAGCAGTACTTC.

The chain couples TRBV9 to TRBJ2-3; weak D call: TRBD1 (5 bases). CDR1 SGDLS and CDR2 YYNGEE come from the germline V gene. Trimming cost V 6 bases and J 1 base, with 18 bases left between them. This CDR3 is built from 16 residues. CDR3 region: CASTRSGAPGTDTQYF. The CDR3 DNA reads TGTGCCAGCACCCGAAGTGGGGCCCCTGGCACAGATACGCAGTATTTT. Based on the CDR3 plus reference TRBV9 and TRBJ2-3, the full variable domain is DSGVTQTPKHLITATGQRVTLRCSPRSGDLSVYWYQQSLDQGLQFLIQYYNGEERAKGNILERFSAQQFPDLHSELNLSSLELGDSALYFCASTRSGAPGTDTQYFGPGTRLTVL.

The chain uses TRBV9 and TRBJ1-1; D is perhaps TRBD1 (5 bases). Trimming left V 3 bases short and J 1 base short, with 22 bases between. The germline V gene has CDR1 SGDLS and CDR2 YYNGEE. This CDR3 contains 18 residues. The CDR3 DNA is TGTGCCAGCAGCGGCCCTCTGGGCAGGGATCCATCGAACACTGAAGCTTTCTTT. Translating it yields CASSGPLGRDPSNTEAFF.

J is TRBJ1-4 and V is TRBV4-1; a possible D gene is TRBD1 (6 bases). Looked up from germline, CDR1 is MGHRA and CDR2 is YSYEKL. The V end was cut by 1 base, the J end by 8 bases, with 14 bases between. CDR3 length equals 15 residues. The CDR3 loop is CASSQGSQGSEKLFF. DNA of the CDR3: TGCGCCAGCAGCCAAGGGTCCCAGGGGAGCGAAAAACTGTTTTTT.